This entry lists 8 T cell receptor beta chains sequenced from one sample in a study of blood T cell repertoires in COVID-19. TCRdb keeps only in-frame clones here, not all; method: immunoSEQ multiplex PCR. Of approximately 10,000 clones in the sample, roughly 89% are singletons; the top ten hold 22%. Input material: peripheral blood. The receptor set was obtained from a woman in her sixties or seventies with active COVID-19.

The CDR3 DNA sequence: TGTGCCAGCAGTTACTCGAGTGGGCGGGAGAACTATGGCTACACCTTC. It translates to CASSYSSGRENYGYTF. V is TRBV6-7 and J is TRBJ1-2; D is ambiguous. TRBV6-7 is marked as an open reading frame, function uncertain. V lost 0 bases to trimming and J lost 2 bases, with 13 bases between them. CDR3 length equals 16 residues.

The genes are TRBV24-1 and TRBJ2-7; D ambiguous. The V end lost 2 bases, the J end lost 1 base, and 11 bases lay between the germline ends. The CDR3 consists of 15 residues. The V gene's germline CDR1 is KGHDR and CDR2 SFDVKD. The CDR3 loop is CATSDCETGSYEQYF. In DNA form, the CDR3 reads TGTGCCACCAGTGATTGTGAGACCGGGTCCTACGAGCAGTACTTC.

With respect to this clone: Other DNA sequences in this sample translate to the same CDR3. The V call is TRBV7-5, the J call TRBJ2-7; the DNA was not used to check the table's D call, TRBD2. TRBV7-5 is assigned pseudogene status. This CDR3 region has 15 residues. CDR3 in DNA: TGTGTCAGAAGCCTACCCGGACTAGCGGGAGAGGAGCAGTACTTC. It is translated as CVRSLPGLAGEEQYF.

CDR3: CASSLGQGQEETQYF. The DNA for the CDR3 is TGCGCCAGCAGCCTTGGACAGGGGCAAGAAGAGACCCAGTACTTC. The chain joins TRBV5-1 to TRBJ2-5, with 9 bases aligning to TRBD1. The CDR3 consists of 15 residues. Germline assignment: CDR1 SGHRS and CDR2 YFSETQ. Losses at the gene ends were 4 bases for V and 3 bases for J; bases not matched to a gene: 7.

The chain carries TRBV10-3 and TRBJ2-2; 12 bases are shared with TRBD2. The CDR3 totals 17 residues. The V and J ends lost 3 bases and 6 bases, in that order; junction bases with no gene match: 8. Per the germline V gene, CDR1 is ENHRY and CDR2 is SYGVKD. Written as DNA, the CDR3 is TGTGCCATCAGTGATACTGCGACTAGCGGGAGAGCCGGGGAGCTGTTTTTT. This codes for CAISDTATSGRAGELFF.

This rearrangement joins TRBV2 to TRBJ1-5; unclear D gene. Germline V gene lookup returns CDR1 SNHLY and CDR2 FYNNEI. Trimming took off 6 bases at V and 3 bases at J, with 6 bases between the two ends. The CDR3 runs to 12 residues. The CDR3 coding sequence is TGTGCCAGCAGACAGCACAATCAGCCCCAGCATTTT. Encoded protein: CASRQHNQPQHF.

The chain uses TRBV11-2 and TRBJ2-5; D is perhaps TRBD2 (5 bases). The CDR3 extends over 14 amino acids. CDR1 SGHAT and CDR2 FQNNGV come from the germline V gene. Deletions cut 3 bases from V and 4 bases from J, with 12 bases between. CDR3 bases: TGTGCCAGCAGCTTGGGAGCTACGCGAGAGACCCAGTACTTC. Translating gives CASSLGATRETQYF.

V gene TRBV7-2 combines with J gene TRBJ2-1, with 13 bases aligning to TRBD2. The CDR3 contains 18 residues. The germline gives CDR1 SGHTA, CDR2 FQGNSA. V was pared by 4 bases and J by 3 bases, with 9 bases of the junction left unmatched. CDR3 DNA: TGTGCCAGCAGCTCCCCCACCTGGACTAGCGGGAGCTACAATGAGCAGTTCTTC. It is translated as CASSSPTWTSGSYNEQFF.